The following is a TCR beta chain sequence with its context. This specimen belongs to a study of blood T cell repertoires in COVID-19. The table came from immunoSEQ multiplex PCR; TCRdb's copy has only in-frame clones and leaves some out. The data show around 140,000 clones, roughly 80% seen once. The V end was cut by 4 bases, the J end by 2 bases, with 2 bases between. Germline CDR1 and CDR2: PRHDT and FYEKMQ (reference sequence). The CDR3 length is 12 residues. The chain is built from TRBV13 and TRBJ2-2; D uncertain. The source is a man aged 50-60 years with acute or convalescent COVID-19. Sequenced sample: peripheral blood. The CDR3 here is CASSSNTGELFF. DNA for the CDR3: TGTGCCAGCAGCTCAAACACCGGGGAGCTGTTTTTT.